This entry describes one TCR beta chain. Antigen: not known. This sample is part of a study of regulatory dendritic cells for organ transplantation. Study conclusions and caveats: Among resting subsets, memory CD8+ cells contained the most alloreactive clonotypes.

Sorted subsets were CFSE-labeled and cultured approximately 5 days with allogeneic dendritic cells. The V and J ends lost 6 bases and 0 bases respectively, with 9 bases between them. CDR1 is SEHNR and CDR2 is FQNEAQ in the germline V gene (reference sequence). The CDR3 sequence is 13 residues long. TCRdb's copy holds only in-frame clones and misses some; the assay was immunoSEQ multiplex PCR. The sample records roughly 23,000 clones, approximately 85% being singletons. The receptor was derived from a human donor in good health. The sequenced material came from naive CD4+ T cells from blood cultured with dendritic cells. Subset described: CD45RA+ naive T cells. This chain links TRBV7-9 with TRBJ2-7, with D unclear. The CDR3 region has the DNA TGTGCCAGCAGTAGTTCGGGCTCCTACGAGCAGTACTTC. This sequence encodes CASSSSGSYEQYF.